The clone carrying this TCR beta chain has a handful of counts. The sample belongs to a study of blood T cell repertoires in COVID-19. Study details: Samples taken during acute and convalescent COVID-19 were collected in the United States, Italy and Spain. Nucleic acid was either cDNA or gDNA, and it came from T cells, B-cell-depleted T cells, or PBMCs.

Germline V gene data show CDR1 as LNHDA and CDR2 as SQIVND (reference sequence). This CDR3 is 15 amino acids long. The V end lost 8 bases, the J end lost 1 base, and 17 bases lay between the germline ends. Followed longitudinally, the Seattle patients had been enrolled during active infection. The repertoire was sequenced with immunoSEQ multiplex PCR; TCRdb's copy has only in-frame clones and lacks some. The sample contains fewer than 300,000 clones, about 88% of which appear only once. The sequencing input was peripheral blood. The chain has TRBV19 and TRBJ1-1, with a tentative D call TRBD1 (5 bases). The source is a human donor with COVID-19, enrolled during active disease. The donor label of this sample is uncertain. CDR3 coding DNA: TGTGCCAGTCGTGGGGCCGCTGCCCCGAACACTGAAGCTTTCTTT. Translation: CASRGAAAPNTEAFF.